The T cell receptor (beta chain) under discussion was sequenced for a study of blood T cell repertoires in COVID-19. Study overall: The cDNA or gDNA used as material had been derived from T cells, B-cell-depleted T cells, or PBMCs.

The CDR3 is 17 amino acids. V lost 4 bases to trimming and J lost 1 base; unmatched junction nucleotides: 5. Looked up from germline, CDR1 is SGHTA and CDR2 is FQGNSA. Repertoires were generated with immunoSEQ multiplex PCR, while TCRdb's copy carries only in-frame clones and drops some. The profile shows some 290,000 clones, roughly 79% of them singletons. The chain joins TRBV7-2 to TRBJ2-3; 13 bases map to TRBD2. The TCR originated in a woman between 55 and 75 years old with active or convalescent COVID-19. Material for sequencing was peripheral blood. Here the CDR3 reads CASSSGLAGARTDTQYF. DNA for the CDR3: TGTGCCAGCAGCTCCGGACTAGCGGGGGCCCGCACAGATACGCAGTATTTT.